The rows below give T cell receptor beta chains drawn from one sample of a study of neurological immune-mediated disorders. One entry per CDR3 protein results from TCRdb running MiXCR on the 5' RACE reads. The sample carries tens of thousands of distinct CDR3 sequences, roughly 10% recorded once. Material for sequencing was PBMCs. These receptors were taken from a male donor with HTLV-1-associated myelopathy (HAM/TSP). Both conserved end residues are part of each CDR3. A D gene is named only where the DNA matches it firmly. Clone size is given for some rows only: seen once, a few or many times, or a class if the clone is expanded.

>TRBD2|many|TRBJ2-3|TRBV12-3/TRBV12-4
TGTGCCAGCAGTTTCAGCGGGGGGGCCACAGATACGCAGTATTTT
CASSFSGGATDTQYF
>TRBD1|many|TRBJ1-5|TRBV20-1
TGCAGTGCTCACCTCGACAGGGGACAAAATCAGCCCCAGCATTTT
CSAHLDRGQNQPQHF
>TRBD1|few|TRBJ2-3|TRBV20-1
TGCAGTGCTACAGACAGGGGATCCACAGATACGCAGTATTTT
CSATDRGSTDTQYF
>-|many|TRBJ2-7|TRBV28
TGTGCCAGCAGTTTGTTAGGACAGACCTACGAGCAGTACTTC
CASSLLGQTYEQYF
>TRBD1|-|TRBJ1-2|TRBV3-1
TGTGCTAGCAGCCCTAGACAGGGTGGTGGCTACACCTTC
CASSPRQGGGYTF
>-|many|TRBJ1-2|TRBV14
TGTGCCAGCAGCCAGGCCCTCCTAGCGGGTGGCTACACCTTC
CASSQALLAGGYTF
>-|-|TRBJ2-2|TRBV7-6
TGTGCCAGCAGCCACTCAGGGACCGGGGAGCTGTTTTTT
CASSHSGTGELFF
>-|many|TRBJ1-2|TRBV5-1
TGCGCCAGCAGCCGGGGGAGTTCAGGATCCGGCTATGGCTACACCTTC
CASSRGSSGSGYGYTF
>-|many|TRBJ2-5|TRBV20-1
TGCAGTGCTAGTCCGTCTTCGGGGGACGAGACCCAGTACTTC
CSASPSSGDETQYF
>TRBD1|many|TRBJ2-2|TRBV5-1
TGCGCCAGCAGCCGCTACCGACAGGGGAACACCGGGGAGCTGTTTTTT
CASSRYRQGNTGELFF
>TRBD2|many|TRBJ2-2|TRBV6-5
TGTGCCAGCAGCGGGACTAGACCCTCGTTCGCGAACACCGGGGAGCTGTTTTTT
CASSGTRPSFANTGELFF
>-|-|TRBJ1-3|TRBV4-3
TGCGCCAGCAGCCAAGATAGACTCATATGGGGAGACACCATATATTTT
CASSQDRLIWGDTIYF
>TRBD2|once|TRBJ2-7|TRBV5-1
TGCGCCAGCAGCTCCTCGGGACTAGCGACATATACAAGCTCCTACGAGCAGTACTTC
CASSSSGLATYTSSYEQYF
>TRBD2|many|TRBJ2-5|TRBV11-2
TGTGCCAGCAGCTTAGCGGGGGGGGCGGCCCAGTACTTC
CASSLAGGAAQYF
>TRBD1|many|TRBJ1-5|TRBV29-1
TGCAGCGTATCCGGGACAGGGGGCGATCAGCCCCAGCATTTT
CSVSGTGGDQPQHF
>TRBD2|many|TRBJ2-5|TRBV5-1
TGCGCCAGCAGCGCACGGACTAGCGGGGGACCGACGGGAGAGACCCAGTACTTC
CASSARTSGGPTGETQYF
>-|-|TRBJ2-1|TRBV5-1
TGCGCCAGCAGCTTGAAGTACTCTGCTGATGAGCAGTTCTTC
CASSLKYSADEQFF
>-|many|TRBJ1-5|TRBV4-3
TGCGCCAGCAGCCAAGATGGGCAGTTAGGCAATCAGCCCCAGCATTTT
CASSQDGQLGNQPQHF
>-|many|TRBJ1-5|TRBV2
TGTGCCAGCAGGGGGGACATGAACTCTCAGCCCCAGCATTTT
CASRGDMNSQPQHF